These 27 T cell receptor beta chains came from one sample sequenced in a study of blood T cell repertoires in COVID-19. Sequencing was performed with immunoSEQ multiplex PCR; in TCRdb, only in-frame clones are kept and a portion is missing. The repertoire consists of roughly 120,000 clones, with approximately 91% occurring once and the leading ten covering 7.5% to 9.5%. Sequenced sample: peripheral blood. These receptors came from a woman in her sixties or seventies who had recovered from COVID-19.

The rearrangement links TRBV29-1 to TRBJ1-1; the D gene is possibly TRBD1 (5 bases). Germline-derived CDR1 and CDR2 are SQVTM and ANQGSEA. The CDR3 loop spans 15 amino acids. Trimming took 4 bases from V and 0 from J, leaving 15 bases between them. The CDR3 coding sequence is TGCAGCGTTGTCCGGGGGGAAGGTATGAACACTGAAGCTTTCTTT. Its translation: CSVVRGEGMNTEAFF.

The V call is TRBV6-2 or TRBV6-3, the J call TRBJ2-1, with 10 bases fitting TRBD1. CDR3 length equals 15 residues. Germline assignment: CDR1 MNHEY and CDR2 SVGEGT. J lost 8 bases, V lost 6 bases, and 10 bases had no gene match. The CDR3 protein is CASSADRGFSDEQFF. In DNA, the CDR3 is TGTGCCAGCAGCGCGGACAGGGGGTTTAGCGATGAGCAGTTCTTC.

The V and J genes are TRBV5-1 and TRBJ2-1; possible D gene TRBD2, 5 bases. V was clipped by 3 bases and J by 2 bases, with 12 bases between them. CDR3 length equals 15 residues. CDR1 and CDR2 (germline): SGHRS, YFSETQ. The CDR3 loop is CASSSERRTYNEQFF. The DNA of the CDR3 is TGCGCCAGCAGCTCAGAGCGGAGGACCTACAATGAGCAGTTCTTC. The full variable domain, in which reference TRBV5-1 and TRBJ2-1 provide the parts outside the CDR3, is KAGVTQTPRYLIKTRGQQVTLSCSPISGHRSVSWYQQTPGQGLQFLFEYFSETQRNKGNFPGRFSGRQFSNSRSEMNVSTLELGDSALYLCASSSERRTYNEQFFGPGTRLTVL.

This chain joins TRBV11-2 and TRBJ1-6, with D perhaps TRBD1 (5 bases). The germline V gene has CDR1 SGHAT and CDR2 FQNNGV. The V end lost 0 bases, the J end lost 10 bases, and 10 bases lay between the germline ends. The CDR3 runs to 14 residues. As DNA, the CDR3 is TGTGCCAGCAGCTTAGAAGGGGTAGGCTCACCCCTCCACTTT. Residues: CASSLEGVGSPLHF.

CDR3 amino acids: CAISPRQAINSPLHF. In DNA form, the CDR3 reads TGTGCCATCAGTCCAAGACAGGCAATTAATTCACCCCTCCACTTT. This rearrangement joins TRBV10-3 to TRBJ1-6; TRBD1 is a possible D gene (6 bases). The germline V gene encodes CDR1 ENHRY and CDR2 SYGVKD. The CDR3 spans 15 residues. V was shortened by 5 bases and J by 6 bases, with 14 bases between the two germline ends.

V and J are TRBV10-3 and TRBJ2-1; 8 bases fit TRBD2. This CDR3 region has 18 residues. J was trimmed by 3 bases and V by 4 bases; bases with no gene match: 14. CDR1 and CDR2 (germline): ENHRY, SYGVKD. The CDR3 protein is CAISASSPTSGSYNEQFF. As DNA, the CDR3 is TGTGCCATCAGTGCTTCCAGTCCTACTAGCGGCAGCTACAATGAGCAGTTCTTC.

The V gene is TRBV5-1, the J gene TRBJ2-2; 11 nucleotides line up with TRBD2. The ends lost 2 bases at V and 1 base at J; junction bases unmatched: 1. Germline V gene data show CDR1 as SGHRS and CDR2 as YFSETQ. This CDR3 spans 16 amino acids. The CDR3 sequence: CASSFTSGRNTGELFF. The CDR3, as DNA: TGCGCCAGCAGCTTTACTAGCGGGAGGAACACCGGGGAGCTGTTTTTT. Drawing the rest from reference TRBV5-1 and TRBJ2-2, the complete variable domain is KAGVTQTPRYLIKTRGQQVTLSCSPISGHRSVSWYQQTPGQGLQFLFEYFSETQRNKGNFPGRFSGRQFSNSRSEMNVSTLELGDSALYLCASSFTSGRNTGELFFGEGSRLTVL.

Concerning this clone itself: The junction and the germline gene differ at one end; a read error may be behind it. V usage is TRBV10-3 and J usage is TRBJ1-6, with D perhaps matching TRBD1 (5 bases). The germline V gene encodes CDR1 ENHRY and CDR2 SYGVKD. The CDR3 length is 14 residues. The CDR3, as DNA: TGTGCCATCAGGCGGGGCTCCGATAATTCACCCCTCCACTTT. Residues: CAIRRGSDNSPLHF.

This clone appeared a few times. The chain is built from TRBV21-1 and TRBJ2-5; TRBD1, as called in the table, went unchecked against the DNA. TRBV21-1 is a pseudogene locus. There are 16 residues in the CDR3. The CDR3 nucleotides are TGTGCCAGCAGCAGAGACCTCAGGGGGCGGATGGAGACCCAGTACTTC. It specifies CASSRDLRGRMETQYF.

The chain combines TRBV4-3 with TRBJ2-4; tentatively, D is TRBD2 (5 bases). The CDR3 length is 16 residues. Trimming took off 4 bases at V and 7 bases at J, with 20 bases between the two ends. The germline CDR1 and CDR2 sequences are LGHNA and YSLEER. Written as DNA, the CDR3 is TGCGCCAGCAGCCCGTCGGGGTTGGGGATGGGGAACATTCAGTACTTC. Its translation is CASSPSGLGMGNIQYF.

This chain links TRBV7-9 with TRBJ2-1, with 8 bases identical to TRBD1. The CDR3 is 17 amino acids. The junction had 13 bases not matched to a gene; V was cut back by 4 bases and J by 5 bases. Germline values: CDR1 SEHNR, CDR2 FQNEAQ (reference sequence). CDR3 loop: CASSYPDRTGYHNEQFF. As DNA, the CDR3 is TGTGCCAGCAGCTACCCCGACCGGACAGGGTATCACAATGAGCAGTTCTTC.

The chain is built from TRBV2 and TRBJ2-4; D uncertain. Germline assignment: CDR1 SNHLY and CDR2 FYNNEI. V lost 4 bases, J lost 12 bases, and 16 bases lay in between. The CDR3 spans 13 residues. The CDR3 sequence: CASSVGQIPPQYF. The CDR3 DNA sequence: TGTGCCAGCAGTGTTGGGCAAATACCCCCTCAGTACTTC.

This rearrangement joins TRBV20-1 to TRBJ2-3, with no clear D. This CDR3 contains 11 residues. V dropped 5 bases and J dropped 6 bases, with 9 bases sitting between them. Germline lookup yields CDR1 DFQATT and CDR2 SNEGSKA (reference sequence). CDR3 loop: CSAPARDTQYF. For the CDR3, the DNA is TGCAGTGCTCCCGCGAGGGATACGCAGTATTTT.

The rearrangement uses TRBV5-1 and TRBJ2-7, with TRBD2 identical over 7 bases. V dropped 2 bases and J dropped 2; count of bases not matched to a gene: 4. This CDR3 is built from 14 residues. In germline, CDR1 is SGHRS, CDR2 YFSETQ. The CDR3 DNA sequence: TGCGCCAGCAGCTTCGGACTAGGACCCTACGAGCAGTACTTC. Translation: CASSFGLGPYEQYF.

V is TRBV6-2 or TRBV6-3 and J is TRBJ1-1; D ambiguous. V was pared by 5 bases and J by 10 bases, with 8 bases between. The germline V gene encodes CDR1 MNHEY and CDR2 SVGEGT. The CDR3 totals 10 residues. CDR3: CASSRLRAFF. The CDR3 DNA reads TGTGCCAGCAGTCGCCTTAGAGCTTTCTTT.

The chain uses TRBV7-7 and TRBJ2-2; D might be TRBD2 (6 bases). The CDR3 is 15 amino acids. V was shortened by 7 bases and J by 0 bases, with 12 bases between the two germline ends. The germline gives CDR1 SSHAT, CDR2 FNYEAQ (reference sequence). In DNA, the CDR3 is TGTGCCAGCACCCCATGGGGGGCGAACACCGGGGAGCTGTTTTTT. Encoded protein: CASTPWGANTGELFF.

This rearrangement joins TRBV11-3 to TRBJ1-1; D unresolved. Germline lookup yields CDR1 SGHNT and CDR2 YENEEA. The CDR3 runs to 13 residues. V gave up 3 bases and J gave up 5 bases, with 10 bases separating them. The CDR3 reads CASSLTRGTEAFF. The CDR3 coding sequence is TGTGCCAGCAGCTTGACACGGGGAACTGAAGCTTTCTTT.

CDR3 loop: CASSLLGTSRYEQYF. CDR3 nucleotides: TGCGCCAGCAGCTTGTTAGGGACTAGCAGATACGAGCAGTACTTC. V usage is TRBV5-1 and J usage is TRBJ2-7; TRBD2 matches at 9 bases. Germline lookup yields CDR1 SGHRS and CDR2 YFSETQ. V dropped 1 base and J dropped 4; count of bases not matched to a gene: 6. The CDR3 runs 15 residues.

This chain joins TRBV3-1 (or the pseudogene TRBV3-2) and TRBJ1-2; unclear D gene. CDR3 length: 13 amino acids. V lost 7 bases to trimming and J lost 8 bases, with 17 bases between them. Germline lookup yields CDR1 LGHDT and CDR2 YNNKEL (reference sequence). The CDR3: CASMSGKGRGYTF. In nucleotides, the CDR3 is TGTGCCAGCATGTCGGGAAAGGGTCGCGGCTACACCTTC.

The chain recombines TRBV30 with TRBJ1-5, with 7 bases aligning to TRBD1. With V trimmed by 5 bases and J by 3 bases, 4 bases remained unmatched. The CDR3 sequence is 13 residues long. Germline loops: CDR1 GTSNPN, CDR2 SVGIG (reference sequence). As DNA, the CDR3 is TGTGCCTGGGGGACAGCTCTCAATCAGCCCCAGCATTTT. Its translation is CAWGTALNQPQHF.

The CDR3 nucleotides read TGTGCCAGCAGCTTCAGGGGGGCCAACGTCCTGACTTTC. Translation: CASSFRGANVLTF. This chain links TRBV7-9 with TRBJ2-6; D not resolved. The CDR3 contains 13 residues. The V and J ends lost 3 bases and 4 bases respectively, with 4 bases between them. Germline V lookup: CDR1 SEHNR, CDR2 FQNEAQ (reference sequence).

This chain connects TRBV6-5 to TRBJ2-1, with 7 positions matching TRBD2. The CDR3 totals 15 residues. V lost 9 bases and J lost 9; bases outside the gene matches: 17. Germline V gene lookup returns CDR1 MNHEY and CDR2 SVGAGI. The CDR3: CASVRLANEGSEQFF. The CDR3 DNA follows: TGTGCCAGTGTTAGACTAGCAAATGAGGGGAGTGAGCAGTTCTTC.

This sequence joins TRBV29-1 and TRBJ2-7; weak D call: TRBD1 (6 bases). Germline lookup yields CDR1 SQVTM and CDR2 ANQGSEA. Deletions cut 6 bases from V and 3 bases from J, with 18 bases between. The length of the CDR3 is 14 residues. Here the CDR3 reads CSVAARGPHYEQYF. Written as DNA, the CDR3 is TGCAGCGTCGCCGCCAGGGGACCTCACTACGAGCAGTACTTC.

The chain joins TRBV7-8 to TRBJ1-2; D uncertain. Per germline, CDR1 SGHVS and CDR2 FQNEAQ. The germline V and J ends were trimmed by 5 bases and 4 bases, with 11 bases remaining between them. The CDR3 has 13 amino acids. This CDR3 is CASSEVSRYGYTF. The CDR3 DNA is TGTGCCAGCAGCGAGGTATCGCGCTATGGCTACACCTTC.

CDR3 nucleotide sequence: TGTGCCAGCAGCGGTAGCGGGAGCCCCTACGAGCAGTACTTC. It codes for CASSGSGSPYEQYF. V gene TRBV9 combines with J gene TRBJ2-7; TRBD2 matches 9 bases. The CDR3 has 14 amino acids. Unmatched junction bases numbered 3, after V lost 3 bases and J lost 2 bases. Germline lookup yields CDR1 SGDLS and CDR2 YYNGEE.

This sequence joins TRBV5-1 and TRBJ2-3, with D tentatively TRBD2 (5 bases). Germline CDR1 and CDR2: SGHRS and YFSETQ. The CDR3 contains 14 residues. V lost 6 bases and J 1 base, leaving 12 bases between the germline ends. CDR3 sequence reads: CASTGDGGTDTQYF. CDR3 DNA sequence: TGCGCCAGCACCGGGGATGGGGGCACAGATACGCAGTATTTT.

The rearrangement joins TRBV6-5 to TRBJ1-1; weak D call: TRBD1 (6 bases). The V end was cut by 6 bases, the J end by 7 bases, with 15 bases between. This CDR3 comprises 13 residues. Germline V CDR1 and CDR2: MNHEY, SVGAGI. The CDR3 coding sequence is TGTGCCAGCAGCCCCCCAGGGGAAGGTGAAGCTTTCTTT. The encoded protein is CASSPPGEGEAFF.